A selection of T cell receptor beta chains follows, all from one sample in a study of OX40 agonist ivuxolimab in advanced cancers. The protocol was immunoSEQ multiplex PCR, while the TCRdb copy is restricted to in-frame clones and leaves out a portion. The table shows about 77,000 clones, with just under 90% occurring only once. The sample here was CD4+ or CD8+ T cells sorted from blood, taken in a trial of the OX40 agonist ivuxolimab. These receptors were obtained from an adult with an advanced solid tumor such as melanoma, head and neck, liver or kidney cancer. CDR3s leave out the opening cysteine and the closing phenylalanine or tryptophan. The D gene is left open where the match is weak.

v_call	j_call	d_call	cdr3_aa
TRBV18	TRBJ2-3	TRBD2	ASSPILPSGTDTQY
TRBV30	TRBJ2-5	TRBD1	ALRQGGRETQY
TRBV18	TRBJ2-1	.	ASSPREGAYGYNEQF
TRBV29-1	TRBJ1-2	TRBD1	SVAGTGYGYT
TRBV19	TRBJ2-5	.	ASSKGGPFQETQY
TRBV6-6	TRBJ2-1	.	ASSPGTLSGNEQF
TRBV19	TRBJ1-1	TRBD1	ASSNDRGRIKNTEAF
TRBV13	TRBJ2-5	TRBD1	ASSLDRAETQY
TRBV2	TRBJ1-2	TRBD1	ASSGTGYGYT
TRBV6-1	TRBJ2-3	.	ASSEGQEGADTQY
TRBV6-5	TRBJ2-3	.	ASTPNWEQY
TRBV5-4	TRBJ2-1	TRBD2	ASSFPSGSNEQF
TRBV7-2	TRBJ1-2	TRBD1	ASSFPGTGGGDGYT
TRBV6-5	TRBJ1-5	TRBD1	ASTPAGGPNQPQH
TRBV4-2	TRBJ2-3	.	ASSLDRDTQY
TRBV6-1	TRBJ1-4	.	ASTFQGGKNEKLF
TRBV18	TRBJ2-5	TRBD2	ASSPLAASGSRETQY
TRBV29-1	TRBJ1-1	TRBD1	SVALLGTANTEAF
TRBV6-1	TRBJ2-2	TRBD2	ASALAGGPGELF
TRBV28	TRBJ2-1	.	ASSRIGGYEQF
TRBV5-1	TRBJ1-1	TRBD1	ASSSGQGVTTEAF
TRBV18	TRBJ2-5	TRBD2	ASSPGTRGTQY
TRBV5-1	TRBJ2-5	.	ASSPAPGSGETQY
TRBV7-2	TRBJ1-3	TRBD1	ASSLSAGGSGNTIY
TRBV25-1	TRBJ1-2	.	ASSGNRDRVSLT
TRBV11-2	TRBJ2-2	TRBD2	ASSLISGGAYTGELF
TRBV18	TRBJ2-3	TRBD2	ASSQAGGRTDTQY
TRBV7-9	TRBJ2-7	.	ASSYPPSGYEQY
TRBV28	TRBJ2-7	TRBD1	ASRGTGTGFYEQY
TRBV11-3	TRBJ1-1	TRBD1	ASSSRQGAEAF
TRBV7-9	TRBJ2-1	.	ASSLGWGAYNEQF
TRBV11-3	TRBJ2-5	TRBD2	ASSSGLAGVGETQY
TRBV29-1	TRBJ2-1	TRBD2	SVEDPGERGFWNEQF
TRBV20-1	TRBJ2-5	.	CFVHQETQY
TRBV5-1	TRBJ1-2	.	ASSLWAGDYGYT
TRBV5-1	TRBJ2-7	.	ASSLQPPYEQY
TRBV19	TRBJ2-4	.	ASSIVTGRQY
TRBV5-4	TRBJ2-1	.	ASSLQGAGEQF
TRBV30	TRBJ1-1	TRBD1	AWAGQGRTEAF
TRBV4-1	TRBJ2-3	TRBD2	ASGLASTDTQY
TRBV2	TRBJ2-7	TRBD2	ASSDEGLAAFEQY
TRBV13	TRBJ2-2	.	ASSSGTANTGELF
TRBV6-6	TRBJ1-2	.	ASSYRDRGYT
TRBV7-9	TRBJ2-7	.	ASSRGVPYEQY
TRBV5-1	TRBJ2-5	.	ASSLTLGFQETQY